This is a list of T cell receptor beta chains from one sample in a study of T-cell reconstitution after alpha-beta-depleted transplantation in children. One entry per CDR3 protein, called by TCRdb with MiXCR from the PCR reads. Of fewer than 120,000 distinct CDR3 sequences in the sample, about 9.4% were seen once. The sample consisted of PBMCs from the stem cell graft donor, taken from the stem cell graft. The receptors derive from a human donor who donated a stem cell graft to a child with acute lymphoblastic leukemia. The CDR3 runs from the conserved cysteine through the conserved F or W. A D gene is named only where the DNA matches it firmly. A clone size is listed for some rows: how often the clone was seen (once, few, many), or a class if it is expanded.

CDR3nt,CDR3aa,abundance,d_gene,v_gene,j_gene
TGCGCCAGCAGCCTGGGACAGGCCTTCGGGAACGAGCAGTACTTC,CASSLGQAFGNEQYF,many,TRBD1,TRBV5-1,TRBJ2-7
TGTGCCAGCAGTGACCCCCGGGAGCTCCCAGACATTCAGTACTTC,CASSDPRELPDIQYF,many,.,TRBV6-2/TRBV6-3,TRBJ2-4
TGTGCCAGCAGCCCCGGGTGGACAGGCCAAGAGACCCAGTACTTC,CASSPGWTGQETQYF,few,TRBD1,TRBV11-3,TRBJ2-5
TGTGCCAGCAGCCTCTTACCCGGGGGTTCGAACACCGGGGAGCTGTTTTTT,CASSLLPGGSNTGELFF,many,.,TRBV14,TRBJ2-2
TGTGCCAGCAGCTGGGACAGCAGAAACTATGGCTACACCTTC,CASSWDSRNYGYTF,many,TRBD1,TRBV5-6,TRBJ1-2
TGTGCCAGCAGCCAACGTCAGCGGGGGCCCTCCTACGAGCAGTACTTC,CASSQRQRGPSYEQYF,many,TRBD2,TRBV3-1,TRBJ2-7
TGCGCCAGCAGCTTATCTGACAGTTATTTCTTCGAGCAGTACTTC,CASSLSDSYFFEQYF,many,.,TRBV5-1,TRBJ2-7
TGTGCCAGCAGCTTGGACAGGGGGCTTGGCGGGGAGCTGTTTTTT,CASSLDRGLGGELFF,many,TRBD1,TRBV5-6,TRBJ2-2
TGCGCCAGCAGCCAAGAGACAGGGTGGGAAAAACTGTTTTTT,CASSQETGWEKLFF,few,TRBD1,TRBV4-3,TRBJ1-4
TGTGCCAGCAGCGTAGGAGAAGGGAGGACGTCTATGAGGGAGACCCAGTACTTC,CASSVGEGRTSMRETQYF,many,.,TRBV9,TRBJ2-5
TGCAGTGCTCCGGACAGAACCAACCAGCCCCAGCATTTT,CSAPDRTNQPQHF,many,.,TRBV20-1,TRBJ1-5
TGTGCCAGCGGGGGAGCCTCGGGCTATGGCTACACCTTC,CASGGASGYGYTF,many,.,TRBV7-6,TRBJ1-2
TGTGCCACCCTCCTCTACAATGAGCAGTTCTTC,CATLLYNEQFF,many,.,TRBV28,TRBJ2-1
TGTGCCAGCAGCACCCGAGGGGGGTACCAAGAGACCCAGTACTTC,CASSTRGGYQETQYF,many,.,TRBV11-2,TRBJ2-5
TGTGCCAGCACTCCCCGGGTCAACCCTGAAGCTTTCTTT,CASTPRVNPEAFF,many,.,TRBV7-9,TRBJ1-1
TGTGCCATCAGTGGGACAGAGCTATCTAACACCGGGGAGCTGTTTTTT,CAISGTELSNTGELFF,many,.,TRBV10-3,TRBJ2-2
TGCGCCAGCAGCTTGCCCGTGACGGACCCCAACATTCAGTACTTC,CASSLPVTDPNIQYF,many,.,TRBV5-1,TRBJ2-4
TGTGCCAGCAGCTTAGGAGATTCCTATGGCTACACCTTC,CASSLGDSYGYTF,many,.,TRBV11-2,TRBJ1-2
TGTGCCAGCAGCCTCGCTTTCTCCTACAATGAGCAGTTCTTC,CASSLAFSYNEQFF,many,.,TRBV12-3/TRBV12-4,TRBJ2-1
TGTGCCAGCAAGGAATCACTAGCGGGAGTAAGCGAGCAGTACTTC,CASKESLAGVSEQYF,many,TRBD2,TRBV7-2,TRBJ2-7
TGTGCCAGCAGCTTGGGGTTTAACAGGCGGCAAGAGACCCAGTACTTC,CASSLGFNRRQETQYF,.,.,TRBV5-6,TRBJ2-5
TGTGCCAGCAGTTTATTTGGCAGGAAATCTGGGGCCAACGTCCTGACTTTC,CASSLFGRKSGANVLTF,many,.,TRBV28,TRBJ2-6
TGTGCCAGCAGTTACTCGGGGAGTGATTCACCCCTCCACTTT,CASSYSGSDSPLHF,many,.,TRBV6-5,TRBJ1-6
TGTGCCAGCAGACTTACAGGGGACGCCACTGAAGCTTTCTTT,CASRLTGDATEAFF,many,TRBD1,TRBV27,TRBJ1-1
TGTGCCAGCAGCCTAGCCCCGAACAGGGGGCGTCGGGGCTACACCTTC,CASSLAPNRGRRGYTF,many,TRBD1,TRBV7-2,TRBJ1-2
TGTGCCAGCAGTTACTCGGGCACAGGGATGGACGGCAATCAGCCCCAGCATTTT,CASSYSGTGMDGNQPQHF,.,.,TRBV6-5,TRBJ1-5
TGTGCCAGCAGCTTAGGGATAGCGGCTAGCACAGATACGCAGTATTTT,CASSLGIAASTDTQYF,many,.,TRBV7-2,TRBJ2-3
TGCAGCGTTGAAGATCAGGATTGGCCAAGGGGAAAAGCTTTCTTT,CSVEDQDWPRGKAFF,many,.,TRBV29-1,TRBJ1-1
TGTGCCAGCAGGGGGACTAGCGGGAGTTTCGGGGAGCTGTTTTTT,CASRGTSGSFGELFF,.,TRBD2,TRBV6-2/TRBV6-3,TRBJ2-2
TGCGCCAGCAGCTCCGCGCCAGGGGGGTCACCCCTCCACTTT,CASSSAPGGSPLHF,many,TRBD1,TRBV5-1,TRBJ1-6
TGCGCCAGCAGCTTTGGGACTTATAACACCGGGGAGCTGTTTTTT,CASSFGTYNTGELFF,many,.,TRBV5-1,TRBJ2-2
TGCAGTGACCAAATCCGCGGGCAGGGCGGCATTGAAGCTTTCTTT,CSDQIRGQGGIEAFF,many,.,TRBV20-1,TRBJ1-1
TGCGCCAGCAGCTCGGTGCGGGGAATAGATACGCAGTATTTT,CASSSVRGIDTQYF,many,.,TRBV5-1,TRBJ2-3
TGTGCCAGCAGTGAATTCGCTGGGGATCGCCGGACATACTATGGCTACACCTTC,CASSEFAGDRRTYYGYTF,many,.,TRBV2,TRBJ1-2
TGTGCCAGCAGCACGGGACAGGGAAGGCCCTTTGGCACTGAAGCTTTCTTT,CASSTGQGRPFGTEAFF,many,TRBD1,TRBV7-9,TRBJ1-1
TGCGCCAGCAGCTTGGTGAGAGGTAGCGGGAGCGGCACCGGGGAGCTGTTTTTT,CASSLVRGSGSGTGELFF,many,TRBD2,TRBV5-1,TRBJ2-2
TGCAGTGCACAATGGACAGATTACGAGCAGTACTTC,CSAQWTDYEQYF,many,.,TRBV20-1,TRBJ2-7
TGTGCCAGCAGTCGGACAGGGGCCTCGGGTACGTACGAGCAGTACTTC,CASSRTGASGTYEQYF,few,TRBD1,TRBV6-2/TRBV6-3,TRBJ2-7
TGTGCCAGCAGTTTGTCCTTTGGGGGATCTCGAGTGGGGCTCGGGGAGCTGTTTTTT,CASSLSFGGSRVGLGELFF,few,.,TRBV28,TRBJ2-2
TGCAGTGCGTCAGGGGGCGTGGGCAATCAGCCCCAGCATTTT,CSASGGVGNQPQHF,many,TRBD1,TRBV20-1,TRBJ1-5
TGTGCCAGCTCACCAACCGGAAACCGGGGCTATGGCTACACCTTC,CASSPTGNRGYGYTF,few,.,TRBV18,TRBJ1-2
TGTGCCAGTAGCCCAAGGTCCCTGAACACTGAAGCTTTCTTT,CASSPRSLNTEAFF,many,.,TRBV19,TRBJ1-1
TGTGCCAGCAGCGAAACGAATCAGGGTCCTAACTATGGCTACACCTTC,CASSETNQGPNYGYTF,many,.,TRBV9,TRBJ1-2